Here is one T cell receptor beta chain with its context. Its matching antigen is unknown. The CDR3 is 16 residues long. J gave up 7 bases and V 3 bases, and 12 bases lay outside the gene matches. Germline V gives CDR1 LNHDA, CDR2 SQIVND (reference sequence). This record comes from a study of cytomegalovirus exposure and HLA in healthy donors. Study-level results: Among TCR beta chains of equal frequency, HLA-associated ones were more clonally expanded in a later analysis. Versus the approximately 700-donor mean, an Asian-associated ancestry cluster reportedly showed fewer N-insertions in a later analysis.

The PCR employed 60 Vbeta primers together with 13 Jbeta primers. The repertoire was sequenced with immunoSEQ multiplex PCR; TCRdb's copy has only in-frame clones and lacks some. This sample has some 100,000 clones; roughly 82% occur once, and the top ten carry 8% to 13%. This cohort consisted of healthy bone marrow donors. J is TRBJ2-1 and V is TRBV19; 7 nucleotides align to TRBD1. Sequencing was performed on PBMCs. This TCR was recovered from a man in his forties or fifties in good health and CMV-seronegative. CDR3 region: CASSMVARGLKNEQFF. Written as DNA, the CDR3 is TGTGCCAGTAGTATGGTCGCCAGGGGGTTAAAGAATGAGCAGTTCTTC.